These 19 T cell receptor beta chains were all obtained from the same sample, sequenced in a study of blood T cell repertoires in COVID-19 (TCRdb year 2020). Libraries were made using the immunoSEQ multiplex PCR assay. Imported from immuneACCESS, the table was reduced by TCRdb to in-frame sequences with V and J called. These copies leave out some clones; in studies compared against another copy, an unresolved V gene accounts for under half, and the cause of the remainder is not known. The sample table lists approximately 40,000 clones, 75% to 90% of them with a count of one. Approximately 20% of the sample is taken by the ten largest. Material for sequencing was peripheral blood. The receptors originated from an elderly woman in a cohort sampled during active or convalescent COVID-19.

The V call is TRBV5-1, the J call TRBJ1-1, with TRBD1 as a possible D gene (5 bases). This CDR3 contains 17 residues. Germline V gene sequence: CDR1 SGHRS, CDR2 YFSETQ. Trimming cost V 4 bases and J 4 bases, with 23 bases left between them. The CDR3: CASSPQSHSTVITEAFF. In DNA form, the CDR3 reads TGCGCCAGCAGCCCACAGTCCCACTCGACAGTAATCACTGAAGCTTTCTTT.

This clone is medium-sized in the sample. The chain employs TRBV6-4 and TRBJ1-2, with D maybe TRBD1 (6 bases). The V and J ends lost 3 bases and 3 bases respectively, with 8 bases between them. The CDR3 runs to 13 residues. Germline loops: CDR1 MRHNA, CDR2 SNTAGT. The CDR3 DNA follows: TGTGCCAGCAGTGAGGCAGGGGACTATGGCTACACCTTC. Protein: CASSEAGDYGYTF.

This clone has only a few counts. V gene TRBV5-1 combines with J gene TRBJ2-1, with D perhaps matching TRBD2 (5 bases). This CDR3 contains 13 residues. Germline V gene lookup returns CDR1 SGHRS and CDR2 YFSETQ. Trimming shortened V by 5 bases and J by 3 bases, and 9 bases separated the two germline ends. Here the CDR3 DNA reads TGCGCCAGCAGGGCACTAGACTACAATGAGCAGTTCTTC. Translation gives CASRALDYNEQFF.

This sequence joins TRBV5-4 and TRBJ2-1; 9 bases map to TRBD2. V gave up 4 bases and J gave up 7 bases; unmatched junction bases: 6. Germline lookup yields CDR1 SGHNT and CDR2 YYREEE (reference sequence). The CDR3 totals 14 residues. CDR3 amino acids: CASSAPSGVNEQFF. The CDR3 DNA reads as TGTGCCAGCAGCGCGCCTAGCGGGGTAAATGAGCAGTTCTTC.

The gene calls are TRBV30 and TRBJ2-1, with TRBD2 matching over 7 bases. Germline assignment: CDR1 GTSNPN and CDR2 SVGIG (reference sequence). The CDR3 length is 15 residues. The ends lost 5 bases at V and 7 bases at J; junction bases unmatched: 14. The CDR3 protein is CAWSQPGGRSNEQFF. Here the CDR3 DNA reads TGTGCCTGGTCCCAGCCAGGCGGGAGATCGAATGAGCAGTTCTTC.

The chain combines TRBV10-3 with TRBJ2-1, with D tentatively TRBD2 (5 bases). CDR3 size: 15 residues. V was trimmed by 5 bases and J by 2 bases, leaving 13 bases between them. Per germline, CDR1 ENHRY and CDR2 SYGVKD. The CDR3 region is CAISLPGRPYNEQFF. In DNA, the CDR3 is TGTGCCATCAGTCTCCCGGGAAGACCCTACAATGAGCAGTTCTTC.

This chain joins TRBV14 and TRBJ1-2; 7 bases match TRBD1. With V trimmed by 4 bases and J by 4 bases, 3 bases remained unmatched. The CDR3 totals 13 residues. Germline CDR1 is SGHDN and CDR2 is FVKESK. CDR3 nucleotides: TGTGCCAGCAGCCGAGGGACAGTCTATGGCTACACCTTC. This gives the protein CASSRGTVYGYTF.

The chain combines TRBV27 with TRBJ2-7; 7 nucleotides match TRBD1. This CDR3 spans 14 amino acids. V shed 2 bases, J shed 4 bases, and the junction held 5 bases outside the gene matches. Germline V lookup: CDR1 MNHEY, CDR2 SMNVEV (reference sequence). The chain's CDR3 is CASSLRGREYEQYF. The CDR3, as DNA: TGTGCCAGCAGTTTAAGGGGGCGCGAATACGAGCAGTACTTC.

This rearrangement joins TRBV5-1 to TRBJ2-3, with D unresolved. Germline V gene lookup returns CDR1 SGHRS and CDR2 YFSETQ. V was pared by 0 bases and J by 6 bases, with 11 bases between. CDR3 length: 14 residues. CDR3 region: CASSLVPLSDTQYF. The CDR3 DNA reads TGCGCCAGCAGCTTGGTCCCCCTTTCGGATACGCAGTATTTT. The variable domain in full, completed from reference TRBV5-1 and TRBJ2-3, reads KAGVTQTPRYLIKTRGQQVTLSCSPISGHRSVSWYQQTPGQGLQFLFEYFSETQRNKGNFPGRFSGRQFSNSRSEMNVSTLELGDSALYLCASSLVPLSDTQYFGPGTRLTVL.

This chain joins TRBV3-1 (or the pseudogene TRBV3-2) and TRBJ1-1; 7 bases agree with TRBD1. With 1 base clipped from V and 10 bases from J, the junction kept 9 bases outside the gene matches. Germline V lookup: CDR1 LGHDT, CDR2 YNNKEL (reference sequence). The CDR3 covers 14 residues. CDR3 bases: TGTGCCAGCAGCCAAGCCCCGGACAGGTTCAGAGCTTTCTTT. As protein: CASSQAPDRFRAFF.

The CDR3, as DNA: TGCGCCAGCAGCTTGGAGTTCGGCAGGGGGCGATACTATGGCTACACCTTC. Residues: CASSLEFGRGRYYGYTF. This chain uses TRBV5-1 with TRBJ1-2, with 8 bases identical to TRBD1. CDR3 length: 17 amino acids. Germline V gene sequence: CDR1 SGHRS, CDR2 YFSETQ. The V segment lost 0 bases and the J segment 3 bases; nucleotides outside the gene matches: 10.

This clone was seen once. The V call is TRBV11-2, the J call TRBJ2-1; unclear D gene. The CDR3 contains 13 residues. V lost 0 bases and J 8 bases, leaving 8 bases between the germline ends. Germline CDR1 and CDR2: SGHAT and FQNNGV. This chain's CDR3 is CASSLDLADEQFF. In DNA form, the CDR3 reads TGTGCCAGCAGCTTAGATCTTGCGGATGAGCAGTTCTTC. The whole variable domain, filled in from reference TRBV11-2 and TRBJ2-1, reads EAGVAQSPRYKIIEKRQSVAFWCNPISGHATLYWYQQILGQGPKLLIQFQNNGVVDDSQLPKDRFSAERLKGVDSTLKIQPAKLEDSAVYLCASSLDLADEQFFGPGTRLTVL.

The chain joins TRBV24-1 to TRBJ2-3; perhaps TRBD2 as D (7 bases). V lost 4 bases, J lost 2 bases, and 18 bases lay in between. CDR1 KGHDR and CDR2 SFDVKD come from the germline V gene. The CDR3 covers 17 residues. CDR3 nucleotide sequence: TGTGCCACCAGTGACCCTAAAAGGGGGGGATCCACAGATACGCAGTATTTT. Translation: CATSDPKRGGSTDTQYF.

The count of this clone is one. The chain uses TRBV7-9 and TRBJ1-1; D unclear. The CDR3 loop spans 14 amino acids. Germline V gene data show CDR1 as SEHNR and CDR2 as FQNEAQ (reference sequence). The V and J ends lost 5 bases and 4 bases respectively, with 14 bases between them. The DNA for the CDR3 is TGTGCCAGCAGCCACCAGTTTCCGCTCACTGAAGCTTTCTTT. Translation: CASSHQFPLTEAFF. Filled out from reference TRBV7-9 and TRBJ1-1, the complete variable domain reads DTGVSQNPRHKITKRGQNVTFRCDPISEHNRLYWYRQTLGQGPEFLTYFQNEAQLEKSRLLSDRFSAERPKGSFSTLEIQRTEQGDSAMYLCASSHQFPLTEAFFGQGTRLTVV.

The chain joins TRBV29-1 to TRBJ1-4, with D uncertain. This CDR3 comprises 14 residues. V dropped 4 bases and J dropped 3 bases, with 12 bases sitting between them. Germline loops: CDR1 SQVTM, CDR2 ANQGSEA. This CDR3 reads CSVAQVAANEKLFF. CDR3 in DNA: TGCAGCGTTGCGCAGGTGGCTGCTAATGAAAAACTGTTTTTT.

This clone was counted between two and nine times. The chain combines TRBV28 with TRBJ1-1; D may be TRBD1 (5 bases). This CDR3 contains 12 residues. From germline, CDR1 is MDHEN and CDR2 SYDVKM. Trimming removed 5 bases at V and 4 bases at J, with 8 bases between. The CDR3 DNA is TGTGCCAGCAGTCCGACAGCCACTGAAGCTTTCTTT. Protein: CASSPTATEAFF. Drawing the rest from reference TRBV28 and TRBJ1-1, the complete variable domain is DVKVTQSSRYLVKRTGEKVFLECVQDMDHENMFWYRQDPGLGLRLIYFSYDVKMKEKGDIPEGYSVSREKKERFSLILESASTNQTSMYLCASSPTATEAFFGQGTRLTVV.

The rearrangement joins TRBV5-1 to TRBJ1-6, with 8 positions matching TRBD1. V lost 0 bases to trimming and J lost 6 bases; unmatched junction nucleotides: 5. The germline gives CDR1 SGHRS, CDR2 YFSETQ. This CDR3 comprises 16 residues. CDR3 sequence (DNA): TGCGCCAGCAGCTTGGCCGGGACAGGCATTAATTCACCCCTCCACTTT. This gives the protein CASSLAGTGINSPLHF.

The chain recombines TRBV9 with TRBJ1-2, with a possible D match to TRBD1 (5 bases). Per the germline V gene, CDR1 is SGDLS and CDR2 is YYNGEE. Trimming stripped 0 bases from V and 3 bases from J, with 12 bases between. The CDR3 covers 15 residues. The CDR3 sequence: CASSVGGEYDYGYTF. The CDR3 nucleotides read TGTGCCAGCAGCGTAGGGGGGGAGTATGACTATGGCTACACCTTC.

J is TRBJ2-3 and V is TRBV4-2, with 8 bases matching TRBD2. Trimming cost V 4 bases and J 0 bases; bases outside gene matches: 6. From germline, CDR1 is LGHNA and CDR2 YNFKEQ. CDR3 length: 16 amino acids. The CDR3 is CASSPNAGGSTDTQYF. The CDR3, as DNA: TGTGCCAGCAGCCCAAATGCGGGGGGTAGCACAGATACGCAGTATTTT.